These 2 T cell receptor beta chains originate from one sample sequenced in a study of CD8 T cells in Susac syndrome (dated by TCRdb to about 2019). Libraries came from the immunoSEQ multiplex PCR assay. RNA was extracted using the RNeasy kit, and about 0.45 to 1 microgram was reverse transcribed with random hexamers. The public reads were reanalyzed by TCRdb: fastp trimming at Q25, MiXCR alignment, in-frame beta chains only. All rows with the same CDR3 protein become a single entry with the most common DNA and genes. Across this sample there are around 71,000 distinct CDR3 sequences, with approximately 93% seen only once. Of the sample, over 0.12% is held by the ten largest clones. Sequencing input: CD4+ T cells from PBMCs. The receptors originated from a human donor with Susac syndrome.

The genes are TRBV5-1 and TRBJ1-2; D is undetermined. V was clipped by 4 bases and J by 8 bases, with 21 bases between them. This CDR3 comprises 15 residues. Germline V CDR1 and CDR2: SGHRS, YFSETQ. The DNA for the CDR3 is TGCGCCAGCAGCCCACGGACGGACCTGATAGAGGGCTACACCTTC. Amino acid sequence: CASSPRTDLIEGYTF.

The chain carries TRBV3-1 and TRBJ2-7; 9 positions match TRBD1. In germline, CDR1 is LGHDT, CDR2 YNNKEL (reference sequence). The ends lost 5 bases at V and 2 bases at J; junction bases unmatched: 7. This CDR3 spans 15 amino acids. In DNA form, the CDR3 reads TGTGCCAGCAGCGCCCCGGGACAGGGCCCCTACGAGCAGTACTTC. As protein: CASSAPGQGPYEQYF.